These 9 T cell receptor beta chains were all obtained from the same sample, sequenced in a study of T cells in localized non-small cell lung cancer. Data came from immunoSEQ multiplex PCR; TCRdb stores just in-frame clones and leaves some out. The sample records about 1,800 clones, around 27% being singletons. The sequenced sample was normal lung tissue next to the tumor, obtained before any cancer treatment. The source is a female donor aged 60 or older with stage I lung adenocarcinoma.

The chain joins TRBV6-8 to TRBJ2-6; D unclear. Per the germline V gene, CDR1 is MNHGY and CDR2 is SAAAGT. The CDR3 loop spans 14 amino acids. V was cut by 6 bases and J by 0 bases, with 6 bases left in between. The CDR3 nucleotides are TGTGCCAGCAGCCCGGACTCTGGGGCCAACGTCCTGACTTTC. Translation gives CASSPDSGANVLTF.

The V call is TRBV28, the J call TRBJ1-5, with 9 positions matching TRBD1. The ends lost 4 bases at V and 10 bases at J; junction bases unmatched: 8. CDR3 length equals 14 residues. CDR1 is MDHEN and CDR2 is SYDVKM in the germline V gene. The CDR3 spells CASSSPTGGRPQHF. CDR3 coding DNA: TGTGCCAGCAGTTCTCCGACAGGGGGTCGACCCCAGCATTTT.

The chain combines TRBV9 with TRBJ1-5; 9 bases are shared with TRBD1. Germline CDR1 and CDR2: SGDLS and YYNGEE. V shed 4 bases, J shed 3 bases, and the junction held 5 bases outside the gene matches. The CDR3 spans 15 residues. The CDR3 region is CASSIGTGFNQPQHF. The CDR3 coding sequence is TGTGCCAGCAGCATCGGGACAGGGTTCAATCAGCCCCAGCATTTT.

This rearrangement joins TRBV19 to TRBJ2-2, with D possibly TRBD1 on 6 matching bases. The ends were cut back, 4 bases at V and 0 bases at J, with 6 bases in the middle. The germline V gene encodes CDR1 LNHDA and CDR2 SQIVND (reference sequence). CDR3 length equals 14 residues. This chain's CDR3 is CASSKGANTGELFF. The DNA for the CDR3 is TGTGCCAGTAGTAAGGGGGCGAACACCGGGGAGCTGTTTTTT.

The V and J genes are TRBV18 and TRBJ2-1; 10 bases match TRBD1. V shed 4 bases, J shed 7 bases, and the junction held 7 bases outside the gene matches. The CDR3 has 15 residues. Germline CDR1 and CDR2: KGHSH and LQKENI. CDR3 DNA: TGTGCCAGCTCACTCTGGACAGGGGGTTGGAATGAGCAGTTCTTC. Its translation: CASSLWTGGWNEQFF.

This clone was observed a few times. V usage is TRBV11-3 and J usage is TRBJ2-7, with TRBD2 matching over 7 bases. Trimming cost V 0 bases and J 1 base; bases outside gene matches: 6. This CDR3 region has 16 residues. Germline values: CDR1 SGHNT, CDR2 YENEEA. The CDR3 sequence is CASSLEETGGSYEQYF. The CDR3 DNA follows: TGTGCCAGCAGCTTAGAGGAAACGGGAGGATCCTACGAGCAGTACTTC.

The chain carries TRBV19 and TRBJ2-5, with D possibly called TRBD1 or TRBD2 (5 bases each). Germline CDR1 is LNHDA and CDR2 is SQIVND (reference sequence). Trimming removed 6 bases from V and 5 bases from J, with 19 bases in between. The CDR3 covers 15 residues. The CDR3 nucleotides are TGTGCCAGTAGCAATACTAGGGGAGAGTGGGAGACCCAGTACTTC. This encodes CASSNTRGEWETQYF.

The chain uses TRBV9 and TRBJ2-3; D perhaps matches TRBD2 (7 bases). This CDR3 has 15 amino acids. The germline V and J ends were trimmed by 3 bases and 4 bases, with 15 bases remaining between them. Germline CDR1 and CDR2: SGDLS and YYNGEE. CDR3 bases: TGTGCCAGCAGCGCCCAAGGGGGGGCGTCAGATACGCAGTATTTT. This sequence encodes CASSAQGGASDTQYF. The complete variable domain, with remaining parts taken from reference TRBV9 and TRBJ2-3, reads DSGVTQTPKHLITATGQRVTLRCSPRSGDLSVYWYQQSLDQGLQFLIQYYNGEERAKGNILERFSAQQFPDLHSELNLSSLELGDSALYFCASSAQGGASDTQYFGPGTRLTVL.

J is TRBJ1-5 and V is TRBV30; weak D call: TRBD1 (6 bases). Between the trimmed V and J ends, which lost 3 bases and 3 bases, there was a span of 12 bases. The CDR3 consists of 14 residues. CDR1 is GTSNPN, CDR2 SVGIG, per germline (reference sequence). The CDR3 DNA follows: TGTGCCTGGAGAGGCAGGGGCCTCAATCAGCCCCAGCATTTT. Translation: CAWRGRGLNQPQHF.